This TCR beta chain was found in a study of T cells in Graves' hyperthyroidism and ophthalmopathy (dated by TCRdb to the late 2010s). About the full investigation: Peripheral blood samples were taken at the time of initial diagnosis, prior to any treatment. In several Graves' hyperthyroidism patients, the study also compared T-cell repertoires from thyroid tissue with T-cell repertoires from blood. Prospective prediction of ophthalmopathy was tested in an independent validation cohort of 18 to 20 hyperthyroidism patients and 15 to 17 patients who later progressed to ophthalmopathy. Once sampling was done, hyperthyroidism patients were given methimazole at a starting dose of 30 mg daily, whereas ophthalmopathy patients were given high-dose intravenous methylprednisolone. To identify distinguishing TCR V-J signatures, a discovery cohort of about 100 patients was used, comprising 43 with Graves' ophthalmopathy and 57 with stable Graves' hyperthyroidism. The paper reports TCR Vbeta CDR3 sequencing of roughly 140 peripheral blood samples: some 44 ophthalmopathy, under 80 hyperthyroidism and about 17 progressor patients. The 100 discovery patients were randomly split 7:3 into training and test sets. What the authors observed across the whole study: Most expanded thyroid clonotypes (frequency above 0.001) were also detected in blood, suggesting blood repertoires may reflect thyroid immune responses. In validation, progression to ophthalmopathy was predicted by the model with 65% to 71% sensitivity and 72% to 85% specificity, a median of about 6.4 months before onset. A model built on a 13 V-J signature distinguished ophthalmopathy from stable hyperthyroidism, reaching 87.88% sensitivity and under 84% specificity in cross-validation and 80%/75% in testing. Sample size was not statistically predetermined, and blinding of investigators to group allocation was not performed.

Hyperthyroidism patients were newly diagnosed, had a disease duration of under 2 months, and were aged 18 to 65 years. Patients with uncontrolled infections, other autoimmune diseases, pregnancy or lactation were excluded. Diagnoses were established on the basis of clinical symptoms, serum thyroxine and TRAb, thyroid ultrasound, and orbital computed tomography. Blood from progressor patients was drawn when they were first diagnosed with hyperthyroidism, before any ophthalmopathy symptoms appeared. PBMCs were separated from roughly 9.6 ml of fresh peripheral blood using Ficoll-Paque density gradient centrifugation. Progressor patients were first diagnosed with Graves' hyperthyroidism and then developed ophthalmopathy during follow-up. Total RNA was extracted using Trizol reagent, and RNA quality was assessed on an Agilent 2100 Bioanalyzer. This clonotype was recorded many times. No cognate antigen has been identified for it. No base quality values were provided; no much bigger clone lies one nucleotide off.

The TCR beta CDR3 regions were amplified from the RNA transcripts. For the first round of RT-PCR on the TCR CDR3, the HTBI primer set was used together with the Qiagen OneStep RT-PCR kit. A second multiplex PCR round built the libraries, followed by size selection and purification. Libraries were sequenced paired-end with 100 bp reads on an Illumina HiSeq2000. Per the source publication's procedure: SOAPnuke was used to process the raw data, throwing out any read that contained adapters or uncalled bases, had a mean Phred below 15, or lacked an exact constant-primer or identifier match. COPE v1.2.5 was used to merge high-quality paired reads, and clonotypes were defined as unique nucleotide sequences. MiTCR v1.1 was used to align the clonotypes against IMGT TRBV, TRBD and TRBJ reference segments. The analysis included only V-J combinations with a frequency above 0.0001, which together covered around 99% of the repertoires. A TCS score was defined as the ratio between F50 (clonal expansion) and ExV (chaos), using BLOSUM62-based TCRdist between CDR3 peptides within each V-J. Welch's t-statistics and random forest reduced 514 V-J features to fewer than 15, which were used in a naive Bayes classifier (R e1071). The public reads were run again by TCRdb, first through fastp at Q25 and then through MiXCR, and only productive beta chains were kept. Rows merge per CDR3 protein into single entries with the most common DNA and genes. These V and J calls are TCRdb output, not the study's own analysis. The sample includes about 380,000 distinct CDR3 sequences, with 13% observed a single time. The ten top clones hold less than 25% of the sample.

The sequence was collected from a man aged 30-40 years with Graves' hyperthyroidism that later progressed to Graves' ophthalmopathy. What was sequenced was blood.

DNA sequence: TGTGCCAGCAGCCAAGCCGCAGGGAGAGAGACCCAGTACTTC. This translates into CASSQAAGRETQYF. The rearranged segments are TRBV14 and TRBJ2-5, with the D call perhaps TRBD1 or TRBD2, as 5 bases match in each case. CDR1 is given as SGHDN and CDR2 as FVKESK, both from the germline V gene. V is shortened by 1 base, J by 4 bases, and the region joining them spans 10 bases. Inclusive of the bounding cysteine and phenylalanine, the CDR3 is 14 residues long. The CDR3 DNA has 42 bases and is translated from base 1.